This note documents a single TCR beta chain sequence. With 7 bases clipped from V and 6 bases from J, the junction kept 14 bases outside the gene matches. The CDR3 runs to 16 residues. Germline CDR1 reads SGHRS; CDR2 reads YFSETQ. PCR involved 60 Vbeta and 13 Jbeta primers. Some clones are missing from TCRdb's copy, which holds only in-frame ones; the method was immunoSEQ multiplex PCR. In the table there are about 130,000 clones, around 80% of which are singletons. This record comes from a study of cytomegalovirus exposure and HLA in healthy donors. This TCR was recovered from a woman aged 40 to 50 in good health and CMV-seronegative. The material sequenced was PBMCs. The chain has TRBV5-1 and TRBJ2-2, with TRBD1 matching 8 bases. The CDR3 is CASGTRGNRGAGELFF. Written as DNA, the CDR3 is TGCGCCAGCGGCACCCGAGGGAACAGGGGGGCCGGGGAGCTGTTTTTT.